This T cell receptor beta chain is drawn from a study of blood T cell repertoires in COVID-19. Study background: Samples of COVID-19 (acute and convalescent) were obtained from the United States, Italy and Spain. T cells, B-cell-depleted T cells, or PBMCs supplied cDNA or gDNA.

Under the authors' procedure: How many nucleated cells were present was estimated from reference gene primer amplification. The table came from immunoSEQ multiplex PCR; TCRdb's copy has only in-frame clones and leaves some out. V and J calls and clone size are those listed in that table; D and trimming were worked out from the DNA. Among roughly 400,000 clones listed, more than 70% were seen once. Participants were aged 18 to 89 years from more than 20 US areas. This TCR came from a young woman who had been exposed to COVID-19. Material: PBMCs or T cells enriched from blood (not recorded which).

CDR3 sequence: CASSNRQGARTEAFF. The CDR3 nucleotides are TGTGCCAGCAGTAACCGACAGGGGGCAAGGACTGAAGCTTTCTTT. The genes are TRBV6-5 and TRBJ1-1; TRBD1 matches 10 bases. The CDR3 has 15 residues. CDR1 MNHEY and CDR2 SVGAGI come from the germline V gene. Losses at the gene ends were 5 bases for V and 5 bases for J; bases not matched to a gene: 8.